This T cell receptor beta chain was captured by sequencing in a study of chemoradiotherapy in HPV16-positive cancers. Germline assignment: CDR1 ENHRY and CDR2 SYGVKD. The CDR3 consists of 13 residues. Deletions cut 3 bases from V and 5 bases from J, with 10 bases between. The repertoire was sequenced with immunoSEQ multiplex PCR; TCRdb's copy has only in-frame clones and lacks some. There are about 9,000 clones in the sample; 80% to 90% occur only once, and around 3.3% lies in the top ten. The V call is TRBV10-3, the J call TRBJ2-5; no definite D call. The sequence was obtained from a human donor with HPV-associated anogenital cancer. This sample comprised tumor tissue, obtained from a patient who underwent chemoradiotherapy. This CDR3 reads CAISDWAQETQYF. CDR3 nucleotides: TGTGCCATCAGTGATTGGGCTCAGGAGACCCAGTACTTC.